Listed below are T cell receptor beta chains from one sample, sequenced in a study of blood T cell repertoires in COVID-19. TCRdb keeps only in-frame clones here, not all; method: immunoSEQ multiplex PCR. The repertoire includes under 150,000 clones, roughly 84% of them detected once, and less than 7% sits in the top ten. Sequenced input: PBMCs or T cells enriched from blood (not recorded which). These receptors all come from a man between 40 and 49 years old with acute COVID-19. Both conserved end residues are part of each CDR3. The order of the fields is D gene, clone size, V gene, J gene, CDR3 DNA, CDR3 protein. The D gene is left open where the match is weak. Clone size is given for some rows only: seen once, a few or many times, or a class if the clone is expanded.

d_call: TRBD2
clone_size: -
v_call: TRBV5-1
j_call: TRBJ2-1
cdr3_nt: TGCGCCAGCAGCTTGGATAGCGGGGGGCCCTACAATGAGCAGTTCTTC
cdr3_aa: CASSLDSGGPYNEQFF

d_call: TRBD2
clone_size: -
v_call: TRBV28
j_call: TRBJ2-3
cdr3_nt: TGTGCCAGCAGTTCGTTCGGATTTGTAGCGGGAGCGGGAGATACGCAGTATTTT
cdr3_aa: CASSSFGFVAGAGDTQYF

d_call: -
clone_size: -
v_call: TRBV4-1
j_call: TRBJ2-1
cdr3_nt: TGCGCCAGCAGCCAGGTCCCGAGGGAGCAGTTCTTC
cdr3_aa: CASSQVPREQFF

d_call: -
clone_size: -
v_call: TRBV5-5
j_call: TRBJ1-4
cdr3_nt: TGTGCCAGCAGCTTGTCCCCCGTTAATGAAAAACTGTTTTTT
cdr3_aa: CASSLSPVNEKLFF

d_call: -
clone_size: -
v_call: TRBV3-1/TRBV3-2
j_call: TRBJ1-5
cdr3_nt: TGTGCCAGCAGCCAAGGGCCGGGTGATCAGCCCCAGCATTTT
cdr3_aa: CASSQGPGDQPQHF

d_call: -
clone_size: -
v_call: TRBV5-6
j_call: TRBJ1-1
cdr3_nt: TGTGCCAGCAGCTTGGGGCCCACTGAAGCTTTCTTT
cdr3_aa: CASSLGPTEAFF

d_call: -
clone_size: once
v_call: TRBV19
j_call: TRBJ1-6
cdr3_nt: TGTGCCAGTAGTATACATCTCCCAGGGGATAATTCACCCCTCCACTTT
cdr3_aa: CASSIHLPGDNSPLHF

d_call: TRBD2
clone_size: -
v_call: TRBV29-1
j_call: TRBJ2-5
cdr3_nt: TGCAGCGTCTCTGGAGGGACTAGCAAAGAGACCCAGTACTTC
cdr3_aa: CSVSGGTSKETQYF

d_call: -
clone_size: -
v_call: TRBV6-2/TRBV6-3
j_call: TRBJ2-5
cdr3_nt: TGTGCCAGCAGTTACGTCGCTCAAGGGGGAGAGACCCAGTACTTC
cdr3_aa: CASSYVAQGGETQYF

d_call: -
clone_size: once
v_call: TRBV28
j_call: TRBJ1-1
cdr3_nt: TGTGCCAGCAGGACGGAACAGATTCGGACTGAAGCTTTCTTT
cdr3_aa: CASRTEQIRTEAFF

d_call: TRBD2
clone_size: -
v_call: TRBV4-3
j_call: TRBJ2-5
cdr3_nt: TGCGCCAGCAGCCAAGAGTTGGGAGGGGTACAAGAGACCCAGTACTTC
cdr3_aa: CASSQELGGVQETQYF

d_call: -
clone_size: once
v_call: TRBV6-5
j_call: TRBJ1-2
cdr3_nt: TGTGCCAGCAGTTCCTCTCGACGGGAGAACTATGGCTACACCTTC
cdr3_aa: CASSSSRRENYGYTF

d_call: TRBD1
clone_size: -
v_call: TRBV7-2
j_call: TRBJ1-2
cdr3_nt: TGTGCCAGCAGCATACCCGGGACAGGGGGAGCTGGCTACACCTTC
cdr3_aa: CASSIPGTGGAGYTF

d_call: -
clone_size: -
v_call: TRBV5-1
j_call: TRBJ2-7
cdr3_nt: TGCGCCAGCAGTTCGAATCCCAGGGTCGGGCAAAACTTC
cdr3_aa: CASSSNPRVGQNF

d_call: -
clone_size: -
v_call: TRBV7-2
j_call: TRBJ2-1
cdr3_nt: TGTGCCAGCAGCTTAAAGCGGGCCTCCTACAATGAGCAGTTCTTC
cdr3_aa: CASSLKRASYNEQFF

d_call: TRBD2
clone_size: -
v_call: TRBV4-3
j_call: TRBJ2-3
cdr3_nt: TGCGCCAGCAGCCCCGGGACTAGCGGGTTTACAGATACGCAGTATTTT
cdr3_aa: CASSPGTSGFTDTQYF

d_call: -
clone_size: -
v_call: TRBV7-2
j_call: TRBJ1-1
cdr3_nt: TGTGCCAGCAGCTTGGGGGGGTCTTCGACCACTGAAGCTTTCTTT
cdr3_aa: CASSLGGSSTTEAFF

d_call: TRBD2
clone_size: -
v_call: TRBV18
j_call: TRBJ2-7
cdr3_nt: TGTGCCAGCTCACCTAGCGGGAGTGGCCCCGACGAGCAGTACTTC
cdr3_aa: CASSPSGSGPDEQYF

d_call: -
clone_size: -
v_call: TRBV5-1
j_call: TRBJ2-2
cdr3_nt: TGCGCCAGCAGCGTTACTCAGGGTAACGGGGAGCTGTTTTTT
cdr3_aa: CASSVTQGNGELFF

d_call: -
clone_size: -
v_call: TRBV7-9
j_call: TRBJ2-7
cdr3_nt: TGTGCCAGCAGCCGAACGGACCCAGGGAGGAACGAGCAGTACTTC
cdr3_aa: CASSRTDPGRNEQYF

d_call: -
clone_size: -
v_call: TRBV11-2
j_call: TRBJ1-1
cdr3_nt: TGTGCCAGCAGCCCTGACATTAACACTGAAGCTTTCTTT
cdr3_aa: CASSPDINTEAFF

d_call: TRBD1
clone_size: -
v_call: TRBV9
j_call: TRBJ2-5
cdr3_nt: TGTGCCAGCAGCGTAAGCCCAGGGGGAGATGAGACCCAGTACTTC
cdr3_aa: CASSVSPGGDETQYF

d_call: -
clone_size: -
v_call: TRBV19
j_call: TRBJ1-5
cdr3_nt: TGTGCCAGTAGTATAGTCACAGGAGCCAATCAGCCCCAGCATTTT
cdr3_aa: CASSIVTGANQPQHF

d_call: TRBD1
clone_size: -
v_call: TRBV5-4
j_call: TRBJ1-1
cdr3_nt: TGTGTATCGGACAGGGGGCAGGTGAACACTGAAGCTTTCTTT
cdr3_aa: CVSDRGQVNTEAFF